This T cell receptor beta chain originates from a study of vaccination and CD4 T cells after COVID-19. Described treatment: roughly 11-day PBMC culture with coronavirus spike peptide pools or control peptides (ViraFEST assay). Pre-COVID-19 pandemic sampling (2011-2018) yielded the unexposed donor's CD4+ T cells. Peptide-pool expansion of antigen-specific T cells preceded TCR sequencing in ViraFEST. IL-2 (around 10 IU/ml) and peptide pools (approximately 9.8 ug/ml) were added to cultures of approximately 2 million PBMCs per well. Cultured CD4+ T cell DNA was sequenced using the Oncomine TCR Beta short-read assay. TCRdb used MiXCR to reprocess the PCR reads, holding one entry per CDR3 protein. The table lists roughly 7,900 distinct CDR3 sequences, around 38% of them singletons, with about 16% in the top ten. In its sample, this clonotype was seen a few times. Its antigen remains unidentified. Sequencing was performed on CD4+ T cells from blood, cultured in vitro. The receptor's source is a human donor in good health.

CDR3 region: CASVGRDRGFYGYTF. CDR3 bases: TGTGCCAGCGTAGGGAGGGACAGGGGATTCTATGGCTACACCTTC. The V gene is TRBV27, the J gene TRBJ1-2, with 10 bases matching TRBD1. V dropped 8 bases and J dropped 4; count of bases not matched to a gene: 10. The germline gives CDR1 MNHEY, CDR2 SMNVEV (reference sequence). The CDR3 runs to 15 residues.